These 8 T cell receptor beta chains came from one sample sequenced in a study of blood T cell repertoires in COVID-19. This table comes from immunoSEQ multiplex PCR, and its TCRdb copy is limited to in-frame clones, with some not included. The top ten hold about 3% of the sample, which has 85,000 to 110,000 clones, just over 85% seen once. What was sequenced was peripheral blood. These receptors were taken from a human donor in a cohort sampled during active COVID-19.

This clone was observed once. In DNA, the CDR3 is TGTGCCAGTAGGGATGGGAGCTCCTACAATGAGCAGTTCTTC. It yields the protein CASRDGSSYNEQFF. The chain recombines TRBV19 with TRBJ2-1; tentatively, D is TRBD2 (5 bases). This CDR3 has 14 residues. V lost 6 bases to trimming and J lost 0 bases, with 9 bases between them. Germline V lookup: CDR1 LNHDA, CDR2 SQIVND (reference sequence).

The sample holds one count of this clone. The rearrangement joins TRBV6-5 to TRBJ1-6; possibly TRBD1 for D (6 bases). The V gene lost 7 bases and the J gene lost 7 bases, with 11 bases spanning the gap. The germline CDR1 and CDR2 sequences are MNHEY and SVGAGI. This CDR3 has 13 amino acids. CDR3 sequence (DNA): TGTGCCAGCATGAGGACAGCAAATTCACCCCTCCACTTT. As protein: CASMRTANSPLHF.

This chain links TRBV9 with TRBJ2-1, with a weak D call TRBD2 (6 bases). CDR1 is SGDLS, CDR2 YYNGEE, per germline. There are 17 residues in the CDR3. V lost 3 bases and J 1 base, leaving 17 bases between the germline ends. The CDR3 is CASSAGARVLSYNEQFF. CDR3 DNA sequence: TGTGCCAGCAGCGCGGGAGCTAGGGTTTTGTCCTACAATGAGCAGTTCTTC. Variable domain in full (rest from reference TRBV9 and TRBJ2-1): DSGVTQTPKHLITATGQRVTLRCSPRSGDLSVYWYQQSLDQGLQFLIQYYNGEERAKGNILERFSAQQFPDLHSELNLSSLELGDSALYFCASSAGARVLSYNEQFFGPGTRLTVL.

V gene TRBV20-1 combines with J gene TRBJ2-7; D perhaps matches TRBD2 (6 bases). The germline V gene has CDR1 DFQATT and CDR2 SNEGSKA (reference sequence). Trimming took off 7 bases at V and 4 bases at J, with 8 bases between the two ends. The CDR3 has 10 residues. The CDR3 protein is CSGGGYEQYF. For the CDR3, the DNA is TGCAGTGGTGGGGGGTACGAGCAGTACTTC.

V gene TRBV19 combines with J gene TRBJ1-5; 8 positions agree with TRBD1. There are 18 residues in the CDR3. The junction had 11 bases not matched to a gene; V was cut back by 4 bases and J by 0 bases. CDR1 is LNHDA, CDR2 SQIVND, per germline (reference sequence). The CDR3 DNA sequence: TGTGCCAGTAGTACGCGACAGGGGTTTATACGTAGCAATCAGCCCCAGCATTTT. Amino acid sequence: CASSTRQGFIRSNQPQHF.

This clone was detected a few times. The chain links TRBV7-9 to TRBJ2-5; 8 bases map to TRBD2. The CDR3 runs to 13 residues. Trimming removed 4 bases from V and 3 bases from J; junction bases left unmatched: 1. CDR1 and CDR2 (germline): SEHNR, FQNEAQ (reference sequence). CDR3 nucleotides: TGTGCCAGCAGCTACGGGGGGGAAGAGACCCAGTACTTC. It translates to CASSYGGEETQYF.

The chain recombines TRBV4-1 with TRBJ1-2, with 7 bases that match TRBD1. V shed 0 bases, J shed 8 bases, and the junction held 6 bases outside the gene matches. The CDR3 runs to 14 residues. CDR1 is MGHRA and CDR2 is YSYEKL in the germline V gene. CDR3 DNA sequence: TGCGCCAGCAGCCAAGATATGACAGGGCGAGGCTACACCTTC. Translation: CASSQDMTGRGYTF.

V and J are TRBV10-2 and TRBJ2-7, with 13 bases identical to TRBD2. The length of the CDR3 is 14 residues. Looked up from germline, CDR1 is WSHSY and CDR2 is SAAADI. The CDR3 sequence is CASSEIGTSGDVFV. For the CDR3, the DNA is TGCGCCAGCAGTGAGATAGGGACTAGCGGGGATGTTTTTGTG.